One T cell receptor (beta chain) is described in this entry. The data derive from a study of early stage breast cancer tumors. The CDR3 is 14 amino acids. CDR1 is SNHLY and CDR2 is FYNNEI in the germline V gene. Losses at the gene ends were 3 bases for V and 3 bases for J; bases not matched to a gene: 1. Assay: immunoSEQ multiplex PCR; the TCRdb copy retains only in-frame clones and omits some. The top ten hold under 4% of the sample, which has just over 70,000 clones, 70% to 85% seen once. Sequenced sample: blood. The sequence was obtained from a person in their 60s with breast cancer. The chain employs TRBV2 and TRBJ2-7; TRBD1 matches at 11 bases. CDR3 loop: CASSDGTGGYEQYF. The CDR3 DNA sequence: TGTGCCAGCAGTGATGGGACAGGGGGCTACGAGCAGTACTTC.